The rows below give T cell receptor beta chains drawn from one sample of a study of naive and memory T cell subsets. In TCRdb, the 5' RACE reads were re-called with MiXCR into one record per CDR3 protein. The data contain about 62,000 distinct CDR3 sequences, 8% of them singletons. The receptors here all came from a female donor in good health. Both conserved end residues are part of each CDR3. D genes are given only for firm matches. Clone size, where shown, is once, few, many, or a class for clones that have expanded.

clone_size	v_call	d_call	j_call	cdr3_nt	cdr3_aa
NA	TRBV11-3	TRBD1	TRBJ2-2	TGTGCCAGCAGCATCCGGGACAGGGGGTCTTGGGCCGGGGAGCTGTTTTTT	CASSIRDRGSWAGELFF
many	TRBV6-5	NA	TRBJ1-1	TGTGCCAGCAGGAACGGACAGAACACTGAAGCTTTCTTT	CASRNGQNTEAFF
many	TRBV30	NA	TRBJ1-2	TGTGCCTGGAGTGTAAGGTCCGGGGGGCTCGATGGCTACACCTTC	CAWSVRSGGLDGYTF
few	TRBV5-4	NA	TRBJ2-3	TGTGCCAGCAGCTTGGCACGAACGCAGTATTTT	CASSLARTQYF
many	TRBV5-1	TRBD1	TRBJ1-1	TGCGCCAGCAGCTTGGTTCGGACAGGGCTGCTCACTGAAGCTTTCTTT	CASSLVRTGLLTEAFF
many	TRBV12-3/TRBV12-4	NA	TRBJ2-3	TGTGCCAGCAGTACGAGACTACGTAGCACAGATACGCAGTATTTT	CASSTRLRSTDTQYF
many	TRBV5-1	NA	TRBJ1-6	TGCGCCAGCACCCGGCGGGGCAGGGTGAATTCACCCCTCCACTTT	CASTRRGRVNSPLHF
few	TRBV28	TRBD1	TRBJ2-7	TGTGCCAGCAGTCCACCGACAGGGGGGAAGCCGGAGCAGTACTTC	CASSPPTGGKPEQYF
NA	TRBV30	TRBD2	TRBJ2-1	TGTGCCTGCAACATAGCGGGAGCGTTCAATGAGCAGTTCTTC	CACNIAGAFNEQFF
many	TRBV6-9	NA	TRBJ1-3	TGTGCCAGCAGTTATTCTGGGGTCTCTGGAAACACCATATATTTT	CASSYSGVSGNTIYF
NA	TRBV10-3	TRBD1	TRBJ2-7	TGTGCCATCAGTCCCGGGACAGCCCTTACGGGTCAGAGGGAGCAGTACTTC	CAISPGTALTGQREQYF
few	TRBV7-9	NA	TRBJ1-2	TGTGCCAGCACTCCGCCCTGGGATAGGGCCCAGGGTGGCTACACCTTC	CASTPPWDRAQGGYTF
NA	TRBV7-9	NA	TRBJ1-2	TGTGCCAGCAGCTTAGCAGGCGACAGCTTCTATGGCTACACCTTC	CASSLAGDSFYGYTF
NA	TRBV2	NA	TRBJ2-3	TGTGCCAGCAGTGAACCCGGAGGAGACGATAAACGGTATTTT	CASSEPGGDDKRYF
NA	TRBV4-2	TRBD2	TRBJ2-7	TGTGCCAGCAGCCAGGCCGGACTAGACGACGAGCAGTACTTC	CASSQAGLDDEQYF
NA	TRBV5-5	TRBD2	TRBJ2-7	TGTGCCAGCAGCCCTCTAGCGGGAGGCCGCTACGAGCAGTACTTC	CASSPLAGGRYEQYF
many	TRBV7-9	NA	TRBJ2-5	TGTGCCAGCAGCTTAAGCGGGCGAGAGACCCAGTACTTC	CASSLSGRETQYF
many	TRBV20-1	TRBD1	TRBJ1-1	TGCAGTGCGCAGGGACAGACAGACACTGAAGCTTTCTTT	CSAQGQTDTEAFF
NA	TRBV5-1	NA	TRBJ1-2	TGCGCCAGCAGCTTGCCTGGGACCCTTGGCTACACCTTC	CASSLPGTLGYTF